This T cell receptor (beta chain) derives from a study of blood T cell repertoires in COVID-19. Study as a whole: Sample material is recorded as cDNA or gDNA derived from T cells, B-cell-depleted T cells, or PBMCs.

The CDR3 has 15 residues. Looked up from germline, CDR1 is SGHNT and CDR2 is YYREEE (reference sequence). Trimming took 3 bases from V and 7 from J, leaving 17 bases between them. Sequencing was performed with immunoSEQ multiplex PCR; in TCRdb, only in-frame clones are kept and a portion is missing. The sample lists 200,000 to 250,000 clones, around 85% occurring once. This TCR was sampled from a woman aged 55-75 years with active or convalescent COVID-19. The V and J genes are TRBV5-4 and TRBJ2-1, with D perhaps matching TRBD1 (6 bases). The sample was peripheral blood. In nucleotides, the CDR3 is TGTGCCAGCAGCTCTCCGGACAGAAGAGCAAATGAGCAGTTCTTC. It codes for CASSSPDRRANEQFF.